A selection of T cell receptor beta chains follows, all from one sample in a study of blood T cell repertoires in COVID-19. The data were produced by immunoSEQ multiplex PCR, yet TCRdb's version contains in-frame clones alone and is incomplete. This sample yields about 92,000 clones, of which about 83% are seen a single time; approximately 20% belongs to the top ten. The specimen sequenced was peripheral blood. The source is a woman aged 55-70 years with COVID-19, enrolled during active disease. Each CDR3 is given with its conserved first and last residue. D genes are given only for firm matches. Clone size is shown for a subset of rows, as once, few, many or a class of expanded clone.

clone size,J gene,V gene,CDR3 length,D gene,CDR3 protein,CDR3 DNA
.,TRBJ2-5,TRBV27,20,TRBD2,CASSFRTSGGNHPTQETQYF,TGTGCCAGCAGTTTTCGGACTAGCGGGGGGAACCACCCCACACAAGAGACCCAGTACTTC
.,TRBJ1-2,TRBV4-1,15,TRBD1,CASSQQQGGNYGYTF,TGCGCCAGCAGCCAACAACAGGGGGGTAACTATGGCTACACCTTC
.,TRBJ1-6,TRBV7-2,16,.,CASSLRQSSYNSPLHF,TGTGCCAGCAGCTTAAGACAGAGCTCCTATAATTCACCCCTCCACTTT
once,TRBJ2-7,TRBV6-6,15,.,CASSYSGPGGGEQYF,TGTGCCAGCAGTTACTCGGGGCCAGGTGGTGGGGAGCAGTACTTC
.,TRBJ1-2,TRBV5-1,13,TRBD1,CASSLRQGGGYTF,TGCGCCAGCAGCTTACGACAGGGCGGAGGCTACACCTTC
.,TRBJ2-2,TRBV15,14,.,CATSREQGDGELFF,TGTGCCACCAGCAGAGAACAGGGTGACGGGGAGCTGTTTTTT
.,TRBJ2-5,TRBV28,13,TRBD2,CASQSGGQETQYF,TGTGCCAGCCAAAGCGGGGGGCAAGAGACCCAGTACTTC
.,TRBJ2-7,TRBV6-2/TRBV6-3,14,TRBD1,CASSKDRGSYEQYF,TGTGCCAGCAGTAAGGACAGGGGTTCCTACGAGCAGTACTTC
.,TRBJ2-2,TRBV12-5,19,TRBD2,CASGPPGAGEIRTTGELFF,TGTGCTAGTGGCCCCCCGGGAGCGGGGGAGATACGGACGACCGGGGAGCTGTTTTTT
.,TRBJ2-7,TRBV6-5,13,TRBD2,CASTAGGAYEQYF,TGTGCCAGCACGGCGGGGGGGGCCTACGAGCAGTACTTC
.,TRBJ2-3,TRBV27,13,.,CASGDRITDTQYF,TGTGCCAGCGGAGACAGAATCACAGATACGCAGTATTTT
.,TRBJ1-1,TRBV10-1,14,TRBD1,CASSPTGWGTEAFF,TGCGCCAGCAGCCCGACAGGGTGGGGCACTGAAGCTTTCTTT
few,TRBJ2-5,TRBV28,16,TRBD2,CASSLSASGAQETQYF,TGTGCCAGCAGTTTAAGTGCTAGCGGGGCTCAAGAGACCCAGTACTTC
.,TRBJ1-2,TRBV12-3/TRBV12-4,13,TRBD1,CASRGQGDYGYTF,TGTGCCAGCAGGGGACAGGGCGACTATGGCTACACCTTC
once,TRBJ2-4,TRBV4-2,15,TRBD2,CASSQVRSGADIQYF,TGTGCCAGCAGCCAAGTTAGGAGCGGGGCTGACATTCAGTACTTC
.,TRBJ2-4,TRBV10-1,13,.,CASSTEGDNIQYF,TGCGCCAGCAGCACCGAGGGCGATAACATTCAGTACTTC
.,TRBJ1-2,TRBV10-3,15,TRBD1,CAISEKTGVNYGYTF,TGTGCCATCAGTGAGAAGACAGGGGTTAACTATGGCTACACCTTC